This is a list of T cell receptor beta chains from one sample in a study of blood T cell repertoires in COVID-19. Sequencing was performed with immunoSEQ multiplex PCR; in TCRdb, only in-frame clones are kept and a portion is missing. Of fewer than 120,000 clones listed, about 75% are singletons. Material for sequencing was peripheral blood. These receptors were collected from a woman of 80 years or more with active or convalescent COVID-19. CDR3s include the opening cysteine and the closing phenylalanine or tryptophan. D genes are given only for firm matches. Clone size appears in some rows only: once, few, many, or a class for an expanded clone.

v_call	cdr3_length	clone_size	d_call	j_call	cdr3_nt	cdr3_aa
TRBV11-2	14	-	TRBD1	TRBJ1-4	TGTGCCAGCGGACAACAGGGGGCTGCTGAAAAACTGTTTTTT	CASGQQGAAEKLFF
TRBV5-1	17	many	-	TRBJ1-5	TGCGCCAGCAGCATCTACGGGAGGGCTTGGAGCAATCAGCCCCAGCATTTT	CASSIYGRAWSNQPQHF
TRBV10-3	16	-	TRBD2	TRBJ2-3	TGTGCCATCACCACCGGGACTAGCGGACGCACAGATACGCAGTATTTT	CAITTGTSGRTDTQYF
TRBV7-2	15	-	-	TRBJ2-1	TGTGCCAGCAGCTTACTAGGGGCAGCCTACAATGAGCAGTTCTTC	CASSLLGAAYNEQFF
TRBV5-4	17	-	TRBD2	TRBJ2-7	TGTGCCAGCAGCTTGGGGACTAGCGGGAGGTCGCAGGACGAGCAGTACTTC	CASSLGTSGRSQDEQYF
TRBV18	14	-	-	TRBJ1-2	TGTGCCAGCTCACCGGGTGTACAGAATGGCGGCTACACCTTC	CASSPGVQNGGYTF
TRBV3-1/TRBV3-2	17	-	TRBD1	TRBJ1-4	TGTGCCAGCAGCCACGGGACAGCTAGTTCAACTAATGAAAAACTGTTTTTT	CASSHGTASSTNEKLFF
TRBV4-2	14	-	-	TRBJ1-2	TGTGCCAGCAGCCAGGAGGGAGGGATGAGAGGCTACACCTTC	CASSQEGGMRGYTF
TRBV5-1	16	-	-	TRBJ2-1	TGCGCCAGCAGCCAGGGGCATGGGAGCTCCTACAATGAGCAGTTCTTC	CASSQGHGSSYNEQFF
TRBV7-2	15	-	TRBD2	TRBJ2-3	TGTGCCAGCACCGTTAGCGGGAGAAGCACAGATACGCAGTATTTT	CASTVSGRSTDTQYF
TRBV18	14	-	TRBD1	TRBJ1-1	TGTGCCAGCTCGGGTGGACAGGGGGCGGCTGAAGCTTTCTTT	CASSGGQGAAEAFF
TRBV18	13	-	-	TRBJ1-1	TGTGCCAGCTCACCGCTTAGCGAGGGCGAAGCTTTCTTT	CASSPLSEGEAFF
TRBV7-9	17	-	TRBD1	TRBJ1-4	TGTGCCAGCAGCTTACGTAGCTCCGGGACAGGGAATGAAAAACTGTTTTTT	CASSLRSSGTGNEKLFF
TRBV18	13	-	-	TRBJ1-1	TGTGCCAGCTCACCTGACACCCGAGCAGGAGCTTTCTTT	CASSPDTRAGAFF
TRBV14	16	-	-	TRBJ2-1	TGTGCCAGCAGCCACTTGACAGGTAGCTCCTACAATGAGCAGTTCTTC	CASSHLTGSSYNEQFF
TRBV25-1	14	-	TRBD2	TRBJ2-1	TGTGCCAGCAGTTGGGAGGGGCTTCACAATGAGCAGTTCTTC	CASSWEGLHNEQFF
TRBV6-6	13	few	-	TRBJ1-5	TGTGCCAGCAGACAGGGTTCGGGTCAGCCCCAGCATTTT	CASRQGSGQPQHF
TRBV2	17	-	TRBD2	TRBJ2-3	TGTGCCAGCAGTGATGGGACTAGCGGGGGGAGCACAGATACGCAGTATTTT	CASSDGTSGGSTDTQYF
TRBV7-9	15	once	-	TRBJ2-1	TGTGCCAGCAGCACTCCGTTGGCGGGAAGAGATGAGCAGTTCTTC	CASSTPLAGRDEQFF
TRBV2	13	-	-	TRBJ2-7	TGTGCCAGCAGCCCCCCTGAGGGTTACGAGCAGTACTTC	CASSPPEGYEQYF
TRBV12-3/TRBV12-4	13	few	-	TRBJ2-7	TGTGCCAGCACCAAACGGGATTCCTACGAGCAGTACTTC	CASTKRDSYEQYF
TRBV2	13	few	-	TRBJ1-1	TGTGCCAGCACTGGGGGCAAGAACACTGAAGCTTTCTTT	CASTGGKNTEAFF
TRBV7-8	11	many	-	TRBJ2-5	TGTGCCAGCAGTCTACAAGAGACCCAGTACTTC	CASSLQETQYF
TRBV2	16	-	-	TRBJ1-3	TGTGCCAGCAGTGACGAGGCAGCTACCACTGGAAACACCATATATTTT	CASSDEAATTGNTIYF
TRBV6-4	17	-	TRBD2	TRBJ2-2	TGTGCCAGCAGTCGTTTTGCGGGAGGGCCAGAGGACGGGGAGCTGTTTTTT	CASSRFAGGPEDGELFF
TRBV10-3	14	few	-	TRBJ2-1	TGTGCCGTCGGAGACAGCGAACGATACAATGAGCAGTTCTTC	CAVGDSERYNEQFF
TRBV20-1	15	-	-	TRBJ2-1	TGCAGTGCAAGTGGTCGCGGGAATAAGGCCAATGAGCAGTTCTTC	CSASGRGNKANEQFF
TRBV11-2	13	-	-	TRBJ2-7	TGTGCCAGCAGCCCGGGGGTGGGGACGGAGCAGTACTTC	CASSPGVGTEQYF
TRBV3-1/TRBV3-2	14	-	-	TRBJ2-4	TGTGCCAGCAGCCCCCATCCCCAACTAAACATTCAGTACTTC	CASSPHPQLNIQYF
TRBV10-3	14	-	-	TRBJ1-2	TGTGCCATCAGTGAGTCCAGGGGTGAGGTTGGCTACACCTTC	CAISESRGEVGYTF
TRBV19	15	few	-	TRBJ1-5	TGTGCCAGTAGAAGGACACCAAATGGCAATCAGCCCCAGCATTTT	CASRRTPNGNQPQHF
TRBV5-1	14	-	TRBD2	TRBJ2-7	TGCGCCAGCAGCTTGGGCGGGAGTGACTACGAGCAGTACTTC	CASSLGGSDYEQYF
TRBV2	15	-	-	TRBJ2-7	TGTGCCAGTCGCCTATTACGAGCCGACAGCTACGAGCAGTACTTC	CASRLLRADSYEQYF
TRBV5-1	14	-	-	TRBJ2-3	TGCGCCAGCAGCGGAAAGGGGAATGAGGATACGCAGTATTTT	CASSGKGNEDTQYF
TRBV7-6	16	-	-	TRBJ2-3	TGTGCCAGCAGCCGTACCTTAGCGGTACTCACAGATACGCAGTATTTT	CASSRTLAVLTDTQYF
TRBV5-1	15	-	-	TRBJ1-6	TGCGCCAGCAGCTTGCGTCCAGGGGACCTTTCACCCCTCCACTTT	CASSLRPGDLSPLHF
TRBV6-1	13	-	-	TRBJ1-2	TGTGCCAGCAGTGAAGTCCCCATCTATGGCTACACCTTC	CASSEVPIYGYTF
TRBV2	15	-	TRBD1	TRBJ1-6	TGTGCCAGCGTGGGACAGGGGGCCTCTAATTCACCCCTCCACTTT	CASVGQGASNSPLHF
TRBV15	19	-	TRBD2	TRBJ2-3	TGTGCCACCAGCAGAGATCTGGGGACTAGCGGGTCCAGCACAGATACGCAGTATTTT	CATSRDLGTSGSSTDTQYF
TRBV4-2	14	once	-	TRBJ2-7	TGTGCCAGCAGCCATAGTACGGGATCCCACGAGCAGTACTTC	CASSHSTGSHEQYF
TRBV5-4	13	-	-	TRBJ2-3	TGTGCCAGCAGCCTCACTAGCACAGATACGCAGTATTTT	CASSLTSTDTQYF
TRBV5-4	15	-	TRBD2	TRBJ2-7	TGTGCCAGCAGCTTGGCCAATGGACTAGCGGAGCGGCAGTACTTC	CASSLANGLAERQYF
TRBV27	15	once	-	TRBJ2-2	TGTGCCAGCAGTTCCCATTTGACTCATATCGGGGAGCTGTTTTTT	CASSSHLTHIGELFF
TRBV2	15	once	-	TRBJ1-6	TGTGCCAGCAGTGGCTTACAAGAATATAATTCACCCCTCCACTTT	CASSGLQEYNSPLHF
TRBV2	13	many	-	TRBJ2-7	TGTGCCAGCAGAAACAGGCGCTCCTACGAGCAGTACTTC	CASRNRRSYEQYF
TRBV4-1	15	-	-	TRBJ2-3	TGCGCCAGCAGCCAAGCACCAGGCCCCACAGATACGCAGTATTTT	CASSQAPGPTDTQYF
TRBV7-3	15	-	TRBD2	TRBJ2-2	TGTGCCAGCAGCGCCCAGGGACTAGCGGGGGAGGAGCTGTTTTTT	CASSAQGLAGEELFF
TRBV6-1	17	-	TRBD1	TRBJ1-5	TGTGCCAGCAGTGAGGGACAGGGGGTTAATAGCAATCAGCCCCAGCATTTT	CASSEGQGVNSNQPQHF
TRBV27	15	many	-	TRBJ2-2	TGTGCCAGCAGTTTATCACGGGTTGTGACCGGGGAGCTGTTTTTT	CASSLSRVVTGELFF
TRBV18	17	-	TRBD1	TRBJ1-1	TGTGCCAGCTCACCATCCCAGGGGGCACTTATGAACACTGAAGCTTTCTTT	CASSPSQGALMNTEAFF
TRBV18	14	-	-	TRBJ1-2	TGTGCCAGCTCACCCCTCGGACAGAACTATGGCTACACCTTC	CASSPLGQNYGYTF
TRBV5-8	14	-	-	TRBJ2-7	TGTGCCAGCAGCTTGGATGGCAGAATTTACGAGCAGTACTTC	CASSLDGRIYEQYF
TRBV7-9	16	-	TRBD1	TRBJ2-1	TGTGCCAGCAGCTTACCTTTTTGGACAGGGTACAATGAGCAGTTCTTC	CASSLPFWTGYNEQFF
TRBV7-2	15	-	-	TRBJ2-5	TGTGCCAGCAGCTTGCTCGGGGTATTAGGAGAGACCCAGTACTTC	CASSLLGVLGETQYF
TRBV3-1/TRBV3-2	15	-	-	TRBJ2-3	TGTGCCAGCAGCCAAGAGAGGCTTAGCACAGATACGCAGTATTTT	CASSQERLSTDTQYF